One and the same sample provided the 19 T cell receptor beta chains below, sequenced in a study of tissue T cells after allogeneic stem cell transplantation. Method: immunoSEQ multiplex PCR; TCRdb's copy keeps in-frame clones and lacks some. The sample includes around 51,000 clones, roughly 73% of them seen just once. The sequenced sample consisted of sorted cells pooled from one or two spleens. Receptor source: a pool of C57BL/6 mice in good health.

This clone was detected once. Gene labels here are mouse ones. The CDR3 sequence is CASSPRQGGPNTEVFF. The covered CDR3 bases are TGTGCCAGCAGTCCCCGACAGGGAGGACCCAACACAGAAGTCTTC. This chain joins TRBV19 and TRBJ1-1; 7 nucleotides line up with TRBD1. The CDR3 goes on 1 residue after the read ends, and that part is filled in from the germline J gene. V lost 4 bases, J lost 2 bases, and 11 bases stayed unmatched. The CDR3 consists of 16 residues. Germline CDR1 is FNHDT and CDR2 is SITEND (reference sequence).

With regard to this clone: Germline and genes here are mouse. The CDR3 end falls 1 residue outside the read, so it is completed with the germline J gene. The chain recombines TRBV4 with TRBJ2-5, with a tentative D call TRBD2 (5 bases). V lost 5 bases and J 0 bases, leaving 9 bases between the germline ends. The CDR3 sequence is 14 residues long. Per the germline V gene, CDR1 is LGHDT and CDR2 is YNNKQL (reference sequence). The part of the CDR3 DNA that was read is TGTGCCAGCAGCCTCTGGGAAAACCAAGACACCCAGTAC. Its protein is CASSLWENQDTQY. The complete CDR3 reads CASSLWENQDTQYF.

Remarks on this clone: Gene names and germline refer to mouse. With the read ending 1 residue before the CDR3 end, the germline J gene is used to fill in that end. V and J are TRBV17 and TRBJ2-4; D is undetermined. V dropped 4 bases and J dropped 0 bases, with 8 bases sitting between them. This CDR3 comprises 14 residues. Looked up from germline, CDR1 is MNHDT and CDR2 is YYDKIL. The CDR3 loop reads CASSTPGSQNTLYF. The CDR3 bases that were read are TGTGCTAGCAGTACCCCAGGTAGTCAAAACACCTTGTAC.

As regards this clone: Germline and genes here are mouse. The sequenced fragment ends 1 residue before the CDR3 boundary, so the rest is inferred from the germline J gene. The chain recombines TRBV2 with TRBJ2-5; 14 nucleotides align to TRBD2. Unmatched junction bases numbered 2, after V lost 2 bases and J lost 1 base. The CDR3 is made up of 17 amino acids. Germline V gene lookup returns CDR1 LGHNA and CDR2 YSYQKL. Incomplete CDR3 DNA: TGTGCCAGCAGCCAACCGGGACTGGGGGGGCACCAAGACACCCAGTAC. Amino acids: CASSQPGLGGHQDTQY. The whole CDR3 sequence is CASSQPGLGGHQDTQYF.

Worth noting for this clone: The genes and germline here are from mouse. The read terminates 1 residue ahead of where the CDR3 ends, so the germline J gene completes it. This sequence joins TRBV3 and TRBJ1-2; D might be TRBD1 (5 bases). Germline V gene lookup returns CDR1 SNHLY and CDR2 FYNGKV (reference sequence). CDR3 length: 14 amino acids. V was cut by 1 base and J by 0 bases, with 6 bases left in between. The CDR3 region is CASSLVQANSDYTF. Incomplete CDR3 DNA: TGTGCCAGCAGCTTAGTACAGGCAAACTCCGACTACACC.

For this clone: Gene names and germline refer to mouse. The read ends 1 residue shy of where the CDR3 ends; the end is completed using the germline J gene. V gene TRBV17 combines with J gene TRBJ1-1; D gene ambiguous. Trimming stripped 3 bases from V and 1 base from J, with 3 bases between. The CDR3 is 12 residues long. Germline V lookup: CDR1 MNHDT, CDR2 YYDKIL. The sequenced part of the CDR3 DNA is TGTGCTAGCAGTAGTTCGAACACAGAAGTCTTC. Translation: CASSSSNTEVF. The CDR3 reads in full as CASSSSNTEVFF.

This clone was counted a single time. Germline and genes here are mouse. Read coverage stops 1 residue before the CDR3 terminus; the germline J gene supplies the remainder. V usage is TRBV15 and J usage is TRBJ2-1; 7 bases agree with TRBD1. V was pared by 4 bases and J by 5 bases, with 2 bases of the junction left unmatched. This CDR3 is built from 13 residues. The germline gives CDR1 SGHND, CDR2 FRSKSL. The CDR3 DNA, read in part, is TGTGCCAGCAGTTGGGACAGCAATGCTGAGCAGTTC. It specifies CASSWDSNAEQF. The full CDR3 sequence reads CASSWDSNAEQFF.

This clone was detected only a few times. Gene names and germline refer to mouse. The read finishes 1 residue shy of the CDR3 end, and the germline J gene is used to complete it. V and J are TRBV13-2 and TRBJ2-1; TRBD2 matches 8 bases. The CDR3 is made up of 14 amino acids. Unmatched junction bases numbered 0, after V lost 0 bases and J lost 4 bases. CDR1 and CDR2 (germline): NNHNN, SYGAGS (reference sequence). The chain's CDR3 is CASGDDWGYAEQFF. CDR3 DNA, as far as it was read: TGTGCCAGCGGTGATGACTGGGGGTATGCTGAGCAGTTC.

As regards this clone: These gene names are mouse names. The read halts 1 residue ahead of the CDR3 end, with the missing end drawn from the germline J gene. The chain uses TRBV26 and TRBJ1-4, with 9 bases identical to TRBD1. Germline-derived CDR1 and CDR2 are KGHPV and FQNQEV (reference sequence). Trimming took 4 bases from V and 1 from J; bases not matched to a gene: 1. The CDR3 totals 15 residues. CDR3 DNA, as far as it was read: TGTGCCAGCAGTCCGACAGGGGGTTCCAACGAAAGATTATTT. Amino acids: CASSPTGGSNERLF. In full, the CDR3 is CASSPTGGSNERLFF. Drawing the rest from reference TRBV26 and TRBJ1-4, the complete variable domain is NSKVIQTPRYLVKGQGQKAKMRCIPEKGHPVVFWYQQNKNNEFKFLINFQNQEVLQQIDMTEKRFSAECPSNSPCSLEIQSSEAGDSALYLCASSPTGGSNERLFFGHGTKLSVL.

As for this clone: Gene names and germline refer to mouse. The read terminates 1 residue ahead of where the CDR3 ends, so the germline J gene completes it. The chain recombines TRBV20 with TRBJ2-2; 7 bases fit TRBD1. This CDR3 spans 14 amino acids. Losses at the gene ends were 5 bases for V and 1 base for J; bases not matched to a gene: 4. Germline CDR1 reads GFQATS; CDR2 reads STVNSAI. The CDR3 DNA, read in part, is TGTGGTGCTTTGACAGGGATAAACACCGGGCAGCTCTAC. It translates to CGALTGINTGQLY. The entire CDR3 sequence reads CGALTGINTGQLYF.

Of note for this clone: Gene names are the mouse ones. The CDR3 here is CASSLANSDYTF. The part of the CDR3 DNA that was read is TGTGCAAGCAGCTTAGCCAACTCCGACTACACC. This chain links TRBV16 with TRBJ1-2; D is ambiguous. The CDR3 goes on 1 residue after the read ends, and that part is filled in from the germline J gene. Germline V gene sequence: CDR1 SGHSA, CDR2 FRNQAP. The CDR3 covers 12 residues. Trimming cost V 1 base and J 2 bases, with 2 bases left between them.

About this clone itself: Germline and genes here are mouse. The observed sequence ends 1 residue before the CDR3 terminus, with the missing tail filled in from the germline J gene. The chain uses TRBV3 and TRBJ2-1, with TRBD1 matching 9 bases. The CDR3 length is 15 residues. Unmatched junction bases numbered 8, after V lost 4 bases and J lost 7 bases. Germline V lookup: CDR1 SNHLY, CDR2 FYNGKV (reference sequence). The sequenced CDR3 bases are TGTGCCAGCAGCTATACAGGGGGCGCGAGAGCTGAGCAGTTC. Protein product: CASSYTGGARAEQF. The CDR3 in full is CASSYTGGARAEQFF.

Details on this clone: Germline and genes: mouse. The read stops 1 residue short of the end of the CDR3; the missing end is completed from the germline J gene. V and J are TRBV15 and TRBJ2-4; D may be TRBD2 (6 bases). V shed 3 bases and J shed 2 bases, with 9 bases lying between them. Germline V gene lookup returns CDR1 SGHND and CDR2 FRSKSL. CDR3 length: 14 amino acids. Partial CDR3 DNA: TGTGCCAGCAGTTTGGGGGGAAATCAAAACACCTTGTAC. Its translation is CASSLGGNQNTLY. The CDR3 as a whole reads CASSLGGNQNTLYF. Filled out from reference TRBV15 and TRBJ2-4, the complete variable domain reads DAGVTQTPRHEVAEKGQTIILKCEPVSGHNDLFWYRQTKIQGLELLSYFRSKSLMEDGGAFKDRFKAEMLNSSFSTLKIQPTEPKDSAVYLCASSLGGNQNTLYFGAGTRLSVL.

Notes on this clone: The listed genes are named as in mouse. CDR3 sequence: CASSRQGRTNSDYTF. Incomplete CDR3 DNA: TGTGCCAGCAGCCGCCAGGGGAGGACAAACTCCGACTACACC. The chain couples TRBV2 to TRBJ1-2, with a tentative D call TRBD1 (6 bases). The CDR3 goes on 1 residue after the read ends, and that part is filled in from the germline J gene. Trimming took off 4 bases at V and 0 bases at J, with 12 bases between the two ends. The CDR3 loop spans 15 amino acids. Germline V lookup: CDR1 LGHNA, CDR2 YSYQKL.

As concerns this clone: Germline and genes here are mouse. The CDR3 loop reads CASSRQGLSNERLFF. The DNA read from the CDR3 is TGTGCCAGCAGTAGACAGGGCCTTTCCAACGAAAGATTATTT. V usage is TRBV15 and J usage is TRBJ1-4; 7 nucleotides line up with TRBD1. The CDR3 end lies 1 residue beyond the end of the read and is filled in from the germline J gene. Losses at the gene ends were 5 bases for V and 0 bases for J; bases not matched to a gene: 3. Germline V gene sequence: CDR1 SGHND, CDR2 FRSKSL. CDR3 size: 15 residues.

Worth noting for this clone: Mouse gene names apply. The CDR3 end is not reached by the read, which stops 1 residue before it; the germline J gene fills it in. J is TRBJ1-4 and V is TRBV31; D call uncertain. V gave up 1 base and J gave up 0 bases, with 9 bases separating them. Germline CDR1 and CDR2: GKSSPN and SITVG. This CDR3 is 15 amino acids long. CDR3 DNA, as far as it was read: TGTGCCTGGAGTCCGGAGGGTTTTTCCAACGAAAGATTATTT. Protein: CAWSPEGFSNERLF. The full CDR3 is CAWSPEGFSNERLFF.

With regard to this clone: The germline and genes are mouse ones. The read is 1 residue too short to cover the CDR3 end, so that end is filled in from the germline J gene. This chain uses TRBV4 with TRBJ2-3, with D maybe TRBD2 (5 bases). This CDR3 has 14 amino acids. V shed 5 bases and J shed 0 bases, with 9 bases lying between them. Germline CDR1 is LGHDT and CDR2 is YNNKQL (reference sequence). The sequenced CDR3 bases are TGTGCCAGCAGCCCCTGGACTAGTGCAGAAACGCTGTAT. Translation: CASSPWTSAETLY. From start to end, the CDR3 is CASSPWTSAETLYF.

As to this clone: The genes are named according to mouse. The sequence runs out 1 residue before the end of the CDR3; the remainder is reconstructed from the germline J gene. The chain uses TRBV13-3 and TRBJ2-5; 10 positions agree with TRBD2. The CDR3 runs to 15 residues. CDR1 NNHDY and CDR2 SYVADS come from the germline V gene. V was clipped by 5 bases and J by 5 bases; unmatched bases: 8. CDR3 in amino acids: CASSLDWGALDTQYF. The covered CDR3 bases are TGTGCCAGCAGCCTTGACTGGGGGGCTCTAGACACCCAGTAC.

A word on this clone: Gene names and germline refer to mouse. The CDR3 end lies 1 residue beyond the end of the read and is filled in from the germline J gene. The chain couples TRBV2 to TRBJ2-7; 10 nucleotides align to TRBD2. Germline CDR1 is LGHNA and CDR2 is YSYQKL. Trimming removed 0 bases from V and 0 bases from J; junction bases left unmatched: 2. CDR3 length equals 16 residues. The part of the CDR3 DNA that was read is TGTGCCAGCAGCCAAGATCTGGGGGGGCGCTCCTATGAACAGTAC. The encoded protein is CASSQDLGGRSYEQY. The CDR3 reads in full as CASSQDLGGRSYEQYF.